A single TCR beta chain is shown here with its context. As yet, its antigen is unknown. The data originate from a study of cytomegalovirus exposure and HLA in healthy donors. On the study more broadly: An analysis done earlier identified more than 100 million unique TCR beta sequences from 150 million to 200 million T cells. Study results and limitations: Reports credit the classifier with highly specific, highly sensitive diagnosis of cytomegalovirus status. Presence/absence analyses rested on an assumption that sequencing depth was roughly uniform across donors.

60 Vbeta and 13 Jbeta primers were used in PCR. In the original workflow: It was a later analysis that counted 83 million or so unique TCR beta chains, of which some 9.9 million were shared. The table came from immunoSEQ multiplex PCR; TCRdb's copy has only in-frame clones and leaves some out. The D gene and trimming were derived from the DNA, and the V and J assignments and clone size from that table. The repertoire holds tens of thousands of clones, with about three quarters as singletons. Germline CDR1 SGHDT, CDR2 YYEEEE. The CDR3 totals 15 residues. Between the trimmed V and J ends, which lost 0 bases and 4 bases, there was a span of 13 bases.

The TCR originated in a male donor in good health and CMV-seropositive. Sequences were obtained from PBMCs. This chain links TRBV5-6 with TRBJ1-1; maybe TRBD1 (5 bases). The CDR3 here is CASSLGGWGGTEAFF. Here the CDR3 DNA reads TGTGCCAGCAGCTTGGGAGGTTGGGGGGGCACTGAAGCTTTCTTT.